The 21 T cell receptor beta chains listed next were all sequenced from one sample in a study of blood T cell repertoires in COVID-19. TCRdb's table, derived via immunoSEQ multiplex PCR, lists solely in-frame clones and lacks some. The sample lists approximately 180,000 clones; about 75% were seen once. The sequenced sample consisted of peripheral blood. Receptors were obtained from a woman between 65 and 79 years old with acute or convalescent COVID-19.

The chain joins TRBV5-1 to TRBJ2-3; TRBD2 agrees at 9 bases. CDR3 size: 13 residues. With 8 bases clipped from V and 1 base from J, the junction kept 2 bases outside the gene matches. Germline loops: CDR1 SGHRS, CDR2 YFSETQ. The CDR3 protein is CASKREGTDTQYF. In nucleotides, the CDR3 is TGCGCCAGTAAGCGGGAGGGCACAGATACGCAGTATTTT. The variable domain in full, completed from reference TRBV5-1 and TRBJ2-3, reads KAGVTQTPRYLIKTRGQQVTLSCSPISGHRSVSWYQQTPGQGLQFLFEYFSETQRNKGNFPGRFSGRQFSNSRSEMNVSTLELGDSALYLCASKREGTDTQYFGPGTRLTVL.

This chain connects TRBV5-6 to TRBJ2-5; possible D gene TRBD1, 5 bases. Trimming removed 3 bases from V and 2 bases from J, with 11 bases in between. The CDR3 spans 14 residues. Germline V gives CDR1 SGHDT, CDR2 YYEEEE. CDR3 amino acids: CASSWGTGQETQYF. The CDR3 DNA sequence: TGTGCCAGCAGCTGGGGTACAGGACAAGAGACCCAGTACTTC. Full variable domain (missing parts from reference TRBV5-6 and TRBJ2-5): DAGVTQSPTHLIKTRGQQVTLRCSPKSGHDTVSWYQQALGQGPQFIFQYYEEEERQRGNFPDRFSGHQFPNYSSELNVNALLLGDSALYLCASSWGTGQETQYFGPGTRLLVL.

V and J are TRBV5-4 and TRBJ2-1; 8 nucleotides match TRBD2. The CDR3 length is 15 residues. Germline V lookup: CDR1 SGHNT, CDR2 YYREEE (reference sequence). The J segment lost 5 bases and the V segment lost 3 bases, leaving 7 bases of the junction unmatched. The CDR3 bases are TGTGCCAGCAGCTCCGCTAGCGGGTCTCACAATGAGCAGTTCTTC. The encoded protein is CASSSASGSHNEQFF.

Here the CDR3 DNA reads TGTGCCACTAAGCCGGGAGGGAACACCGGGGAGCTGTTTTTT. Translation: CATKPGGNTGELFF. The chain carries TRBV15 and TRBJ2-2, with 7 bases fitting TRBD2. The CDR3 consists of 14 residues. In germline, CDR1 is LNHNV, CDR2 YYDKDF (reference sequence). V was pared by 9 bases and J by 1 base, with 5 bases of the junction left unmatched.

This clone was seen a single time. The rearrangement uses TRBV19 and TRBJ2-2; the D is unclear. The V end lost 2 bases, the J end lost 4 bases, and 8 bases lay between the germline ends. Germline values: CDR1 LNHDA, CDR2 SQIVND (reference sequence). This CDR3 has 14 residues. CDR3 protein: CASSISLTTGELFF. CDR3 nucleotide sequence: TGTGCCAGTAGTATAAGCCTTACCACCGGGGAGCTGTTTTTT.

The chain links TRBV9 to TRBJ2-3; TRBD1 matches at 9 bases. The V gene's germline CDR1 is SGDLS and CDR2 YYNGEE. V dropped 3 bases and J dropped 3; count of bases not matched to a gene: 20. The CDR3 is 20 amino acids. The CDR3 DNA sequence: TGTGCCAGCAGCGGCGCGGGACAGGGCATATTCGCGCCGGGGACAGATACGCAGTATTTT. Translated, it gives CASSGAGQGIFAPGTDTQYF.

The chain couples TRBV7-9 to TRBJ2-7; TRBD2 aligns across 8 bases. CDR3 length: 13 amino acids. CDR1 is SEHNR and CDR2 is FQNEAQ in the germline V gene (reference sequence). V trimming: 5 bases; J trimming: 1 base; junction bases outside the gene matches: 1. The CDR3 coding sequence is TGTGCCAGCAGCGGCGGGGGGTCCTACGAGCAGTACTTC. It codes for CASSGGGSYEQYF.

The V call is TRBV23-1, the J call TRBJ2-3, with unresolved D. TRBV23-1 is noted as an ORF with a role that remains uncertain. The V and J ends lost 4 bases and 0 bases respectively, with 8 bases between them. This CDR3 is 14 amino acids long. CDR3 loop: CASSREDSTDTQYF. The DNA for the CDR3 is TGCGCCAGCAGTCGCGAGGATAGCACAGATACGCAGTATTTT.

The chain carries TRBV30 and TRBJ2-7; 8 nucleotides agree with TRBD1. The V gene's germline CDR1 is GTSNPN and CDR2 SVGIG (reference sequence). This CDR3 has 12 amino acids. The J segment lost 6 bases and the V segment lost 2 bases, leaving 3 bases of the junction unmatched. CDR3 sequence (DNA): TGTGCCTGGAGTCTGACAGGGGTCGAGCAGTACTTC. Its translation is CAWSLTGVEQYF.

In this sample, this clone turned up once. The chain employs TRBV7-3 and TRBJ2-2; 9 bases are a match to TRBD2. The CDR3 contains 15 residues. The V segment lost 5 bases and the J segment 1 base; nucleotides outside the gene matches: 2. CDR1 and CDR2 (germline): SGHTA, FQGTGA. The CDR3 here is CASSKTSGNTGELFF. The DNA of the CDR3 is TGTGCCAGCAGCAAGACTAGCGGGAACACCGGGGAGCTGTTTTTT.

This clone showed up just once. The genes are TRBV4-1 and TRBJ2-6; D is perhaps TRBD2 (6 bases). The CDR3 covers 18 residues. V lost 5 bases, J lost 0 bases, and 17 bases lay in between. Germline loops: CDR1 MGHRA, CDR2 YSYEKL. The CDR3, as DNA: TGCGCCAGCAGCGGGGGGTCGGGCCCGAGCTCTGGGGCCAACGTCCTGACTTTC. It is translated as CASSGGSGPSSGANVLTF.

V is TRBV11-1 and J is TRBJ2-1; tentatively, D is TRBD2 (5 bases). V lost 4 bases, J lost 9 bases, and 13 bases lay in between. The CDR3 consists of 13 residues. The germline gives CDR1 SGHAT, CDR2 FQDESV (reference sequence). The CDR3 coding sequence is TGTGCCAGCAGCTCCCTGAGGGCCTCTGAGCAGTTCTTC. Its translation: CASSSLRASEQFF. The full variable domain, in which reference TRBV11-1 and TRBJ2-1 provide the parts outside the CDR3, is EAEVAQSPRYKITEKSQAVAFWCDPISGHATLYWYRQILGQGPELLVQFQDESVVDDSQLPKDRFSAERLKGVDSTLKIQPAELGDSAMYLCASSSLRASEQFFGPGTRLTVL.

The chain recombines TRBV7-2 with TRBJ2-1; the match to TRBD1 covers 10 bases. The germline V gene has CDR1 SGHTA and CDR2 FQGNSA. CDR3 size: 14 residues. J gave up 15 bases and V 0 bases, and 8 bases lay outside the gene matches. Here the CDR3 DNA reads TGTGCCAGCAGCTTAGCCTTGACAGGGGGCAAGGGGTTCTTC. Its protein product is CASSLALTGGKGFF.

The CDR3: CASSLRGQGNNEQYF. CDR3 sequence (DNA): TGTGCCAGCAGCTTGCGGGGACAGGGTAACAACGAGCAGTACTTC. This chain connects TRBV5-5 to TRBJ2-7; 9 bases are a match to TRBD1. Germline V gene sequence: CDR1 SGHKS, CDR2 YYEKEE (reference sequence). The CDR3 sequence is 15 residues long. With V trimmed by 1 base and J by 5 bases, 7 bases remained unmatched. The full variable domain, in which reference TRBV5-5 and TRBJ2-7 provide the parts outside the CDR3, is DAGVTQSPTHLIKTRGQQVTLRCSPISGHKSVSWYQQVLGQGPQFIFQYYEKEERGRGNFPDRFSARQFPNYSSELNVNALLLGDSALYLCASSLRGQGNNEQYFGPGTRLTVT.

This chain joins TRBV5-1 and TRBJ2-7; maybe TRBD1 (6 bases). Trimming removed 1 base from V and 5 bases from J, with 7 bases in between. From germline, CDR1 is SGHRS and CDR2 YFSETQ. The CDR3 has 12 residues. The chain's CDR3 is CASSLTGNEQYF. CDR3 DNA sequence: TGCGCCAGCAGCTTGACAGGGAACGAGCAGTACTTC.

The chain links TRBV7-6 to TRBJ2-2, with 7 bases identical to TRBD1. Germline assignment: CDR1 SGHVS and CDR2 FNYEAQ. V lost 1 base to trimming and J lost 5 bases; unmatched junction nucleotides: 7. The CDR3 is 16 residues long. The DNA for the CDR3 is TGTGCCAGCAGCTTAGGATCGGGACAGCTGACCGGGGAGCTGTTTTTT. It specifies CASSLGSGQLTGELFF.

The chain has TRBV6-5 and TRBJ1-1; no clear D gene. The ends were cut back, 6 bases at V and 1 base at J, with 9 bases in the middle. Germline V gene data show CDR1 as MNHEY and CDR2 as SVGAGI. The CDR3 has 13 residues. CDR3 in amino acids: CASRPSGNTEAFF. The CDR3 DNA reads TGTGCCAGCAGGCCTTCCGGGAACACTGAAGCTTTCTTT.

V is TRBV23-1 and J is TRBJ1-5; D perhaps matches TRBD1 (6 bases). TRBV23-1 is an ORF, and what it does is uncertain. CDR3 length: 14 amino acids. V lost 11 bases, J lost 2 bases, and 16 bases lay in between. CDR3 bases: TGCGCCTTAGATCTGTCAGGGGGCAATCAGCCCCAGCATTTT. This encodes CALDLSGGNQPQHF.

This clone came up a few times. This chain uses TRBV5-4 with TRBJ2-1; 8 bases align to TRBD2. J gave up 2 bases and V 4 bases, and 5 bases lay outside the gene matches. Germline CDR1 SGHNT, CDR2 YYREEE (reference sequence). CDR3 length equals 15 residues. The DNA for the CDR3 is TGTGCCAGCAGCCAGCAGCGGGGGACCTACAATGAGCAGTTCTTC. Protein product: CASSQQRGTYNEQFF.

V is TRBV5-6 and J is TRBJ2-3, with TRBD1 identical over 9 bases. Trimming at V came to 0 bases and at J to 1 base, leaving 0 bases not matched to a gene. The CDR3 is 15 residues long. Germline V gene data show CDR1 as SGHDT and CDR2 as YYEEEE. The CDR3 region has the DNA TGTGCCAGCAGCTTGGGGACAGGGGGCACAGATACGCAGTATTTT. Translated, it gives CASSLGTGGTDTQYF. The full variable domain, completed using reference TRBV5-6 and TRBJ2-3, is DAGVTQSPTHLIKTRGQQVTLRCSPKSGHDTVSWYQQALGQGPQFIFQYYEEEERQRGNFPDRFSGHQFPNYSSELNVNALLLGDSALYLCASSLGTGGTDTQYFGPGTRLTVL.

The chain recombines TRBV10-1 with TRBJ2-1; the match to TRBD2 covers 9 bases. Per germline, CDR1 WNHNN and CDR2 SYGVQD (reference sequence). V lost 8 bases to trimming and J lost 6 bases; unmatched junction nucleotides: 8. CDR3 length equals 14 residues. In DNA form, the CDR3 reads TGCGCCAGCGGTAGGACTAGCGACCGCAATGAGCAGTTCTTC. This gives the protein CASGRTSDRNEQFF.